This TCR beta chain stems from a study of cytomegalovirus exposure and HLA in healthy donors. Germline V gene data show CDR1 as MDHEN and CDR2 as SYDVKM. This CDR3 has 14 residues. The V and J ends lost 7 bases and 0 bases respectively, with 13 bases between them. Researchers ran the PCR with 60 Vbeta and 13 Jbeta primers. Sequenced by immunoSEQ multiplex PCR; TCRdb stores in-frame clones only, minus some. This sample has about 80,000 clones, with approximately 67% found just once. This clone was observed a few times. Sequenced material: PBMCs. The clonotype was recovered from a male donor in good health and CMV-seropositive. V gene TRBV28 combines with J gene TRBJ2-7; a possible D gene is TRBD1 (7 bases). CDR3: CASKGAGSSYEQYF. DNA of the CDR3: TGTGCCAGCAAGGGGGCGGGGAGCTCCTACGAGCAGTACTTC.